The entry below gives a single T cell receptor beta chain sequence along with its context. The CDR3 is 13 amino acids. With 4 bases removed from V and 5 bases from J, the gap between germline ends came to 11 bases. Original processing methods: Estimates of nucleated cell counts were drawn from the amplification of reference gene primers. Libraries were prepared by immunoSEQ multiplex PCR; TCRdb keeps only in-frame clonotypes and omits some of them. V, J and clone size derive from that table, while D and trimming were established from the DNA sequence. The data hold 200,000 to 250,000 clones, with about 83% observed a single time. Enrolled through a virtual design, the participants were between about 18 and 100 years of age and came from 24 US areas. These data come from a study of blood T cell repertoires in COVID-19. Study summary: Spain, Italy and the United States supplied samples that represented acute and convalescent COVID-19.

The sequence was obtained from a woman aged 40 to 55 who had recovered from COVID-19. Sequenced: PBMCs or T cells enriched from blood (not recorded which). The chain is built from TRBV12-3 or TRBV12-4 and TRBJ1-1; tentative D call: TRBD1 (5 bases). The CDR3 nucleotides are TGTGCCAGCAGTTGGGACGGGACTACTGAAGCTTTCTTT. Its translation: CASSWDGTTEAFF.